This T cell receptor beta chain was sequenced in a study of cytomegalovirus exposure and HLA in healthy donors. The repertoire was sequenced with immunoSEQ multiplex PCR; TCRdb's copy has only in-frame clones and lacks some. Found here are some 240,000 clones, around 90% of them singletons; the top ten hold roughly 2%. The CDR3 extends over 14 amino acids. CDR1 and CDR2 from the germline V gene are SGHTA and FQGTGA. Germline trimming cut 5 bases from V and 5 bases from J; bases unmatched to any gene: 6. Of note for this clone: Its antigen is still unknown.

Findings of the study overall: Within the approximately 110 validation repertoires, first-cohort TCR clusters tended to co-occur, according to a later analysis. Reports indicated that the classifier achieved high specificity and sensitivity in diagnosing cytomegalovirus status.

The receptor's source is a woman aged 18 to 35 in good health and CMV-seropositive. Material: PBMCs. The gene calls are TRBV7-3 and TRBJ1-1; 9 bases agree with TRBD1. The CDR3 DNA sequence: TGTGCCAGCAGCCCACAGGGGGCATGGACTGAAGCTTTCTTT. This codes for CASSPQGAWTEAFF. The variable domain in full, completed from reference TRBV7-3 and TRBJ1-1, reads GAGVSQTPSNKVTEKGKYVELRCDPISGHTALYWYRQSLGQGPEFLIYFQGTGAADDSGLPNDRFFAVRPEGSVSTLKIQRTERGDSAVYLCASSPQGAWTEAFFGQGTRLTVV.